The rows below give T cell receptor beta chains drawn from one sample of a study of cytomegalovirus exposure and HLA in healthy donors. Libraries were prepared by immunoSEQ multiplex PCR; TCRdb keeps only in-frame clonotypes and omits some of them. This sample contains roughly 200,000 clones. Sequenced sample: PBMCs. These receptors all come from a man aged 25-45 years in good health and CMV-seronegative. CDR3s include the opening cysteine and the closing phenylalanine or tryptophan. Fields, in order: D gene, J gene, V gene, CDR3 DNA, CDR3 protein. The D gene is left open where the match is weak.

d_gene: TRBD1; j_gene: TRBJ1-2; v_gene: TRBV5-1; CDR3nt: TGCGCCAGCAGCCTACCAGGGACAGATGGCTACACCTTC; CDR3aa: CASSLPGTDGYTF
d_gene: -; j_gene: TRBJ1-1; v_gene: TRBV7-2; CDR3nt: TGTGCCAGCAGCTTAGTGGGGGGGCCGGGGTCTGAAGCTTTCTTT; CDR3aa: CASSLVGGPGSEAFF
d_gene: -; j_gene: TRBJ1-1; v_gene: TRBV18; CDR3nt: TGTGCCAGCTCACCAGGAGGGGGGGACACTGAAGCTTTCTTT; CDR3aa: CASSPGGGDTEAFF
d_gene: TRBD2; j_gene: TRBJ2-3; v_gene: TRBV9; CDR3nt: TGTGCCAGCAGCGTAGCGGGGGGGCTGGGCACAGATACGCAGTATTTT; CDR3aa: CASSVAGGLGTDTQYF
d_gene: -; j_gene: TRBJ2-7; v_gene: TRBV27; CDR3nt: TGTGCCAGCAGTTTAGGGCAGGGGGGCGAGCAGTACTTC; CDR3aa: CASSLGQGGEQYF
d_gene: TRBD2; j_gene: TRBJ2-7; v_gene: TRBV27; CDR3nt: TGTGCCAGCAGCTACCAACCCGCGGGACTAGCGGGAGGAGGGATCTACGAGCAGTACTTC; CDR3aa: CASSYQPAGLAGGGIYEQYF
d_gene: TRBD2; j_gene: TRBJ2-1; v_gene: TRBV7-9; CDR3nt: TGTGCCAGCAGCTTAGTCCTTACTAGCGGATACAATGAGCAGTTCTTC; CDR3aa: CASSLVLTSGYNEQFF
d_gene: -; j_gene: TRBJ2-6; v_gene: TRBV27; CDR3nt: TGTGCCAGCAGTCCCACGGGAGACAGGGTCTTCCTCTCTGGGGCCAACGTCCTGACTTTC; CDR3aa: CASSPTGDRVFLSGANVLTF
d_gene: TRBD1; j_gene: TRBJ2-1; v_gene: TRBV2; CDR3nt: TGTGCCAGCAGTGACTGGGACAGGGGGAACTATGAGCAGTTCTTC; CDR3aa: CASSDWDRGNYEQFF
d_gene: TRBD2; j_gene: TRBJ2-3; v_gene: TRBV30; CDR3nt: TGTGCCTGGGGCCCGGGACTAGCGGGCGCAGATACGCAGTATTTT; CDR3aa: CAWGPGLAGADTQYF
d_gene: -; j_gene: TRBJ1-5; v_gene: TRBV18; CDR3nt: TGTGCCAGCTCACCAGGGGAAGGACTCTCAAATCAGCCCCAGCATTTT; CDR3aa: CASSPGEGLSNQPQHF
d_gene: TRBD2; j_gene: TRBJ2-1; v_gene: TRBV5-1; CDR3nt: TGCGCCAGCAGCATTAGCGGGATGACCTACAATGAGCAGTTCTTC; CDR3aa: CASSISGMTYNEQFF
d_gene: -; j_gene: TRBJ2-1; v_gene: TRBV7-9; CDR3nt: TGTGCCAGCAGCTCTATGCTAGCGAGGGGTTACAATGAGCAGTTCTTC; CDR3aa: CASSSMLARGYNEQFF
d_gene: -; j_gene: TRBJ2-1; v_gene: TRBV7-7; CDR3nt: TGTGCCAGCAGCTTAGGGGGCAGGGTGGATGAGAATGAGCAGTTCTTC; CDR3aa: CASSLGGRVDENEQFF
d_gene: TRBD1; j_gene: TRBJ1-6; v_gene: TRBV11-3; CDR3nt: TGTGCCAGCAGCTTAGCAGGGGGCGGCTCACCCCTCCACTTT; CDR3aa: CASSLAGGGSPLHF
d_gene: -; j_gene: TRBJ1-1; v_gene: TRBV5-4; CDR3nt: TGTGCCAGCAGCTTGGACAGTAGAAGCACTGAAGCTTTCTTT; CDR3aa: CASSLDSRSTEAFF
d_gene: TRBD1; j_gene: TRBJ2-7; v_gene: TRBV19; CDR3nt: TGTGCCAGTAGTCGACAGGGGTTCTACGAGCAGTACTTC; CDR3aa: CASSRQGFYEQYF
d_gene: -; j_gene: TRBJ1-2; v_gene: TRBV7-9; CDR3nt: TGTGCCAGCAGCCCGTGGACTTCTGCGGGGGGCTTCCATGGCTACACCTTC; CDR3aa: CASSPWTSAGGFHGYTF
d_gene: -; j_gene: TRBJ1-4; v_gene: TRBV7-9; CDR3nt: TGTGCCAGCAGCACCACCGGGGGGCCAGGGTCAGGTGAAAAACTGTTTTTT; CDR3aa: CASSTTGGPGSGEKLFF
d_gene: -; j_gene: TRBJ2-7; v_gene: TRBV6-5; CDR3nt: TGTGCCAGCAGCCCCCCCGGGGATTTTTCCTACGAGCAGTACTTC; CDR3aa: CASSPPGDFSYEQYF
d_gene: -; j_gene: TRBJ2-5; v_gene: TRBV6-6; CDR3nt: TGTGCCACCCTCTCGTTAGAGACCCAGTACTTC; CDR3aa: CATLSLETQYF
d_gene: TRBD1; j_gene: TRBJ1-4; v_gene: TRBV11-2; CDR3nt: TGTGCCAGCAGCTTAGATAGGGCAGGGGGAACGGAAAAACTGTTTTTT; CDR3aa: CASSLDRAGGTEKLFF
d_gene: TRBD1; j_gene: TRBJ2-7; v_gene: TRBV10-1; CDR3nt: TGCGCCAGCAGTGAGGGACAGGGGACGTACGAGCAGTACTTC; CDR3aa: CASSEGQGTYEQYF
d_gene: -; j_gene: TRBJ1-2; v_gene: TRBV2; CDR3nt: TGTGCCAGCACCGCCCTCCGAGGAGGCTACACCTTC; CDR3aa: CASTALRGGYTF
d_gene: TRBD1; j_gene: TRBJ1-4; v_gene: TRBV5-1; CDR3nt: TGCGCCAGCAGCGCCCAGGGGGCCCGAGTGGGGGAAAAACTGTTTTTT; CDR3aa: CASSAQGARVGEKLFF
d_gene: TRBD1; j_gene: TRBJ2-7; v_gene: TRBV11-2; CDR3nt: TGTGCCAGCAGACTTCCGGACAGGGCGTCCTACGAGCAGTACTTC; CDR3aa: CASRLPDRASYEQYF
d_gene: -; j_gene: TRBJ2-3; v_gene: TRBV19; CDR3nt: TGTGCCAGTAGTATAACCCTACTGATGGATACGCAGTATTTT; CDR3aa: CASSITLLMDTQYF
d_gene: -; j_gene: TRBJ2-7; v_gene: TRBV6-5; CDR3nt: TGTGCCAGCAGTGGGGCAGCTTACGAGCAGTACTTC; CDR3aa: CASSGAAYEQYF
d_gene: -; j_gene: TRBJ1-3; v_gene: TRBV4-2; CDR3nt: TGTGCCAGCAGCCCCGGGGAGGGGAAGGTCTCTGGAAACACCATATATTTT; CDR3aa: CASSPGEGKVSGNTIYF